Shown below are 6 T cell receptor beta chains from a single sample sequenced in a study of immune evolution from preneoplasia to lung adenocarcinoma. Using immunoSEQ multiplex PCR, the repertoire was profiled, and TCRdb retains in-frame clones only, with some absent. The table shows just over 14,000 clones, with more than 75% occurring only once. The sequencing input was FFPE minimally invasive lung adenocarcinoma tissue. The receptors were sampled from a person aged 60-79 years with lung adenocarcinoma.

This clone came up once. The rearrangement uses TRBV5-1 and TRBJ2-2, with D possibly matching TRBD1 (5 bases). In germline, CDR1 is SGHRS, CDR2 YFSETQ. The V gene lost 3 bases and the J gene lost 5 bases, with 11 bases spanning the gap. CDR3 length: 14 amino acids. The CDR3 bases are TGCGCCAGCAGCTATGGGGCGTCGACCGGGGAGCTGTTTTTT. Encoded protein: CASSYGASTGELFF.

This clone has more than one count but fewer than ten. The rearrangement links TRBV7-6 to TRBJ2-5; D unresolved. Germline assignment: CDR1 SGHVS and CDR2 FNYEAQ. CDR3 length: 15 residues. V lost 6 bases and J 7 bases, leaving 21 bases between the germline ends. CDR3 in DNA: TGTGCCAGCAGTCCCGAGGTGAGACCCTATGGGACCCAGTACTTC. It codes for CASSPEVRPYGTQYF.

The chain joins TRBV6-1 to TRBJ1-2; no firm D call. CDR1 is MNHNS and CDR2 is SASEGT in the germline V gene. V shed 0 bases and J shed 8 bases, with 16 bases lying between them. The CDR3 contains 15 residues. The CDR3 here is CASSEARGSDFGYTF. In DNA form, the CDR3 reads TGTGCCAGCAGTGAAGCAAGAGGCAGTGACTTCGGCTACACCTTC.

The chain has TRBV7-9 and TRBJ1-3, with a possible D match to TRBD1 (5 bases). CDR3 length: 17 amino acids. The germline V and J ends were trimmed by 3 bases and 0 bases, with 15 bases remaining between them. Per the germline V gene, CDR1 is SEHNR and CDR2 is FQNEAQ (reference sequence). CDR3 sequence reads: CASSFLGTVNSGNTIYF. As DNA, the CDR3 is TGTGCCAGCAGCTTCCTCGGGACGGTCAACTCTGGAAACACCATATATTTT.

This sequence joins TRBV11-2 and TRBJ2-5; no firm D call. The V end was cut by 2 bases, the J end by 1 base, with 5 bases between. Germline V lookup: CDR1 SGHAT, CDR2 FQNNGV. The CDR3 spans 13 residues. CDR3 nucleotides: TGTGCCAGCAGCTTAAGTCTCCAAGAGACCCAGTACTTC. Protein sequence: CASSLSLQETQYF.

V gene TRBV7-9 combines with J gene TRBJ1-1; 7 bases map to TRBD1. Per germline, CDR1 SEHNR and CDR2 FQNEAQ (reference sequence). The length of the CDR3 is 14 residues. The V gene end was trimmed by 5 bases and the J gene end by 6 bases; junction bases not matched to a gene: 9. CDR3 loop: CASSATQQGSEAFF. Here the CDR3 DNA reads TGTGCCAGCAGCGCCACCCAACAGGGGTCTGAAGCTTTCTTT.